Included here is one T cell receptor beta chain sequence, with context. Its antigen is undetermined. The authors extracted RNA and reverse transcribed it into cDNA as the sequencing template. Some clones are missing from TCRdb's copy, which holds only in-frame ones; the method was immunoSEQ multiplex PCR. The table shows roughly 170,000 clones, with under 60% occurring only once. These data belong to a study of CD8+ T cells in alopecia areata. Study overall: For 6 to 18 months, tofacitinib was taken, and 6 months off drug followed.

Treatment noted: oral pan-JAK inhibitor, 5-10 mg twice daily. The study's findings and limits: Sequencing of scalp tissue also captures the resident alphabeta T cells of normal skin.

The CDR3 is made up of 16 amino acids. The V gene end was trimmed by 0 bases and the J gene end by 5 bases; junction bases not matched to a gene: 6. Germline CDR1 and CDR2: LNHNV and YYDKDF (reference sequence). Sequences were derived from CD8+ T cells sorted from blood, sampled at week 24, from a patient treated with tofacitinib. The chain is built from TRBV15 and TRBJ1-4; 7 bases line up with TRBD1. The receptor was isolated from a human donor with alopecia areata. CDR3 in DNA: TGTGCCACCAGCAGAGATTACGACAGGGACAATGAAAAACTGTTTTTT. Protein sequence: CATSRDYDRDNEKLFF.